This entry concerns a single T cell receptor (beta chain). Its target is unknown. The protocol was immunoSEQ multiplex PCR, while the TCRdb copy is restricted to in-frame clones and leaves out a portion. The table has 150,000 to 200,000 clones, about 86% seen once; the top ten hold roughly 7.7%. CDR1 is SGHRS, CDR2 YFSETQ, per germline. V lost 4 bases, J lost 11 bases, and 12 bases stayed unmatched. This CDR3 spans 13 amino acids. These data originate in a study of T cell responses to AZD1222 COVID-19 vaccine. Overall study results and limits: Vaccine-associated CD4 TCRs spanned spike, dominant at 160-218 and 743-854. Mostly white British, mostly female donors; authors suggested clonal diversity may be underestimated. Just 5 or 6 AZD1222 recipients tested seropositive at baseline. It was only after the peak T cell response that any repertoires were sampled.

Material: peripheral blood, obtained on day 0 of AZD1222 vaccination. This chain joins TRBV5-1 and TRBJ2-7; 7 nucleotides align to TRBD1. The receptor's source is an adult in good health. The CDR3 sequence: CASSPAQRTGKYF. The CDR3, as DNA: TGCGCCAGCAGCCCGGCACAGCGGACAGGAAAGTACTTC. The whole variable domain, remainder taken from reference TRBV5-1 and TRBJ2-7, is KAGVTQTPRYLIKTRGQQVTLSCSPISGHRSVSWYQQTPGQGLQFLFEYFSETQRNKGNFPGRFSGRQFSNSRSEMNVSTLELGDSALYLCASSPAQRTGKYFGPGTRLTVT.